These T cell receptor beta chains were read from a single sample in a study of blood T cell repertoires in COVID-19. Using immunoSEQ multiplex PCR, the repertoire was profiled, and TCRdb retains in-frame clones only, with some absent. The data hold about 200,000 clones, with over 75% observed a single time. What was sequenced was peripheral blood. Receptors were obtained from a woman aged 80 or over with active or convalescent COVID-19. CDR3s include the opening cysteine and the closing phenylalanine or tryptophan. A D gene is named only where the DNA matches it firmly. A clone size is listed for some rows: how often the clone was seen (once, few, many), or a class if it is expanded.

>TRBJ2-5|-|TRBV5-1|-
TGCGCCAGCAGCCGCTCCCCGGGGGACGGGACCCAGTACTTC
CASSRSPGDGTQYF
>TRBJ1-5|-|TRBV19|TRBD1
TGTGCCAGTAGGTCCGGACAGGTCCGCAATCAGCCCCAGCATTTT
CASRSGQVRNQPQHF
>TRBJ2-5|-|TRBV5-1|TRBD1
TGCGCCAGCAGCGGGGAAGGACAGGGCCCAGAGACCCAGTACTTC
CASSGEGQGPETQYF
>TRBJ2-3|-|TRBV7-2|-
TGTGCCAGCACCCCATTGGGGGGGGCCACAGATACGCAGTATTTT
CASTPLGGATDTQYF
>TRBJ1-2|few|TRBV5-1|-
TGCGCCAGCAGCCCCGGCGGGGGGGGCGGAAACTATGGCTACACCTTC
CASSPGGGGGNYGYTF
>TRBJ2-7|-|TRBV5-4|-
TGTGCCAGCGCACGGAGTAGCTCCTACGAGCAGTACTTC
CASARSSSYEQYF
>TRBJ1-1|few|TRBV11-2|-
TGTGCCAGCAGCTTGACGCCAGGTGGAAACACTGAAGCTTTCTTT
CASSLTPGGNTEAFF
>TRBJ2-7|-|TRBV4-1|-
TGCGCCAGCAGCCAAGCATTTCGGGTCTCCTACGAGCAGTACTTC
CASSQAFRVSYEQYF
>TRBJ2-7|-|TRBV27|-
TGTGCCAGCAGTTTTCGACTTACCTACGAGCAGTACTTC
CASSFRLTYEQYF
>TRBJ2-7|-|TRBV11-2|-
TGTGCCAGCGCCTCCGGCCCGGGGTTCGGCGAGCAGTACTTC
CASASGPGFGEQYF
>TRBJ1-5|-|TRBV5-1|-
TGCGCCAGCAGCTTGGGTACAGTTAATAGCAATCAGCCCCAGCATTTT
CASSLGTVNSNQPQHF
>TRBJ1-3|few|TRBV11-1|-
TGTGCCAGCAGCTTCCTGGGGGGTCCTGGAAACACCATATATTTT
CASSFLGGPGNTIYF